This T cell receptor beta chain is from a study of OX40 agonist ivuxolimab in advanced cancers. Study conclusions and caveats: Researchers did not determine the expanded peripheral T cells' antigen specificity.

Repertoires were generated with immunoSEQ multiplex PCR, while TCRdb's copy carries only in-frame clones and drops some. The sample consists of 75,000 to 100,000 clones, just over 85% of them appearing once. Concerning this clone: As yet, its antigen is unknown.

Germline trimming cut 4 bases from V and 3 bases from J; bases unmatched to any gene: 9. Germline V CDR1 and CDR2: SGHDN, FVKESK. This CDR3 is 16 amino acids long. The sample was CD4+ or CD8+ T cells sorted from blood, taken in a trial of the OX40 agonist ivuxolimab. This TCR was sampled from an adult with an advanced solid tumor such as melanoma, head and neck, liver or kidney cancer. This chain connects TRBV14 to TRBJ2-5; 9 bases fit TRBD2. CDR3 loop: CASSPWGSGREETQYF. The CDR3 nucleotides are TGTGCCAGCAGCCCGTGGGGTAGCGGGAGAGAAGAGACCCAGTACTTC.